A selection of T cell receptor beta chains follows, all from one sample in a study of blood T cells in healthy people across ages. TCRdb re-called the 5' RACE reads through MiXCR, storing one row per CDR3 protein. Of about 640,000 distinct CDR3 sequences in the sample, under 65% were seen once. Specimen: blood. The receptor set was obtained from a man between 60 and 70 years old in good health. CDR3s include the opening cysteine and the closing phenylalanine or tryptophan. D genes are given only for firm matches. Clone size is not always given. Where it is, it says once, few, many or a class for expanded clones.

V gene	D gene	clone size	J gene	CDR3 protein	CDR3 DNA
TRBV29-1	TRBD1	once	TRBJ1-1	CSVEVGTGDFMNTEAFF	TGCAGCGTTGAAGTCGGGACAGGGGATTTCATGAACACTGAAGCTTTCTTT
TRBV3-1	NA	many	TRBJ2-7	CASSRRLGSYEQYF	TGTGCCAGCAGCCGACGACTAGGTTCCTACGAGCAGTACTTC
TRBV9	NA	NA	TRBJ2-6	CASTSRSGANVLTF	TGTGCCAGCACCAGTAGATCTGGGGCCAACGTCCTGACTTTC
TRBV5-1	NA	NA	TRBJ1-1	CASSLWGREAFF	TGCGCCAGCAGCTTGTGGGGTCGTGAAGCTTTCTTT
TRBV6-1	TRBD2	NA	TRBJ2-5	CASSPSGGLRQETQYF	TGTGCCAGCAGTCCTAGCGGGGGGCTCCGCCAAGAGACCCAGTACTTC
TRBV10-3	NA	NA	TRBJ1-2	CAISESFGGTTGKLVYGYTF	TGTGCCATCAGTGAGTCCTTCGGAGGGACGACAGGCAAATTGGTGTATGGCTACACCTTC
TRBV11-2	NA	NA	TRBJ1-2	CASSLGAGGAVSYGYTF	TGTGCCAGCAGCTTAGGAGCCGGGGGGGCCGTTTCCTATGGCTACACCTTC
TRBV6-6	TRBD2	NA	TRBJ2-1	CASSYGTSGGNEQFF	TGTGCCAGCAGTTACGGGACTAGCGGGGGAAATGAGCAGTTCTTC
TRBV6-6	TRBD1	NA	TRBJ1-1	CASSYPGTGGTEAFF	TGTGCCAGCAGTTATCCTGGGACAGGAGGCACTGAAGCTTTCTTT
TRBV20-1	NA	many	TRBJ1-2	CSAEHYYGYTF	TGCAGTGCTGAGCATTACTATGGCTACACCTTC
TRBV7-9	NA	NA	TRBJ2-5	CASRKALETQYF	TGTGCCAGCAGGAAGGCCCTAGAGACCCAGTACTTC
TRBV20-1	NA	once	TRBJ2-5	CSASGRAGETQYF	TGCAGTGCTAGCGGGCGGGCGGGAGAGACCCAGTACTTC
TRBV20-1	TRBD2	NA	TRBJ2-5	CSALGHSGELQETQYF	TGCAGTGCCCTGGGCCATAGCGGGGAACTTCAAGAGACCCAGTACTTC
TRBV3-1	TRBD2	NA	TRBJ2-1	CASSPREGSYNEQFF	TGTGCCAGCAGCCCCCGGGAGGGGTCCTACAATGAGCAGTTCTTC
TRBV29-1	NA	few	TRBJ1-2	CSVELTDLSYGYTF	TGCAGCGTTGAACTGACAGACTTAAGCTATGGCTACACCTTC
TRBV10-3	NA	NA	TRBJ2-3	CAISESRQSTDTQYF	TGTGCCATCAGTGAGTCGAGACAAAGCACAGATACGCAGTATTTT
TRBV3-1	NA	NA	TRBJ1-1	CASSQEGTRPRLGAFF	TGTGCCAGCAGCCAAGAGGGTACACGGCCCCGATTGGGAGCTTTCTTT
TRBV9	TRBD1	NA	TRBJ1-2	CASSAPDRADYGYTF	TGTGCCAGCAGCGCCCCTGACAGGGCTGACTATGGCTACACCTTC
TRBV10-3	TRBD2	NA	TRBJ2-5	CAISEGPGGRDEQYF	TGTGCCATCAGTGAGGGGCCGGGGGGAAGAGATGAGCAGTACTTC
TRBV29-1	TRBD2	few	TRBJ2-4	CSVGTSGAKNIQYF	TGCAGCGTTGGGACTAGCGGAGCCAAAAACATTCAGTACTTC
TRBV28	NA	NA	TRBJ1-2	CASSPGGGGYLEYGYTF	TGTGCCAGCAGCCCTGGGGGCGGGGGCTACCTGGAGTATGGCTACACCTTC
TRBV12-3/TRBV12-4	NA	NA	TRBJ1-2	CASSLWDGYTF	TGTGCCAGCAGTTTATGGGATGGCTACACCTTC
TRBV5-1	TRBD2	NA	TRBJ2-6	CASSLVAGALGANVLTF	TGCGCCAGCAGCTTGGTAGCGGGGGCTCTTGGGGCCAACGTCCTGACTTTC
TRBV7-8	NA	NA	TRBJ2-7	CASSLRPAGSSYEQYF	TGTGCCAGCAGCTTAAGGCCTGCGGGGTCTTCCTACGAGCAGTACTTC
TRBV20-1	NA	NA	TRBJ2-1	CSARDPGGETQFF	TGCAGTGCTAGAGATCCCGGGGGAGAGACCCAGTTCTTC
TRBV27	TRBD2	once	TRBJ2-7	CASSSPYAGGTYEQYF	TGTGCCAGCAGTTCCCCCTACGCGGGGGGCACCTACGAGCAGTACTTC
TRBV2	TRBD1	NA	TRBJ1-6	CASSPQGVYNSPLHF	TGTGCCAGCAGTCCGCAGGGGGTCTATAATTCACCCCTCCACTTT
TRBV4-1	TRBD1	NA	TRBJ2-1	CATGQGAYNEQFF	TGCGCCACCGGACAGGGAGCTTACAATGAGCAGTTCTTT
TRBV20-1	NA	NA	TRBJ1-4	CSARVQGQTEKLFF	TGCAGTGCTAGAGTTCAAGGACAGACAGAAAAACTGTTTTTT
TRBV10-3	TRBD2	medium-sized	TRBJ2-3	CAIRDSSGDTQYF	TGTGCCATCAGAGACTCTAGCGGAGATACGCAGTATTTT
TRBV20-1	NA	NA	TRBJ1-2	CSDGGNYGYTF	TGCAGTGACGGCGGAAACTATGGCTACACCTTC
TRBV7-8	TRBD1	NA	TRBJ1-1	CASSLNLGDRNTEAFF	TGTGCCAGCAGCTTAAATCTGGGGGACAGGAACACTGAAGCTTTCTTT
TRBV6-6	NA	few	TRBJ2-6	CASEAGVSGANVLTF	TGTGCCAGCGAGGCAGGGGTGTCTGGGGCCAACGTCCTGACTTTC
TRBV3-1	TRBD2	NA	TRBJ2-7	CASTPSIAGAPYNEQYF	TGTGCCAGCACACCCTCGATAGCGGGGGCCCCCTACAATGAGCAGTACTTC
TRBV12-3/TRBV12-4	NA	NA	TRBJ2-3	CASSLGAGQDTQYF	TGTGCCAGCAGTTTAGGTGCAGGACAAGATACGCAGTATTTT
TRBV11-2	NA	NA	TRBJ2-7	CASSLGTRGAEQYF	TGTGCCAGCAGCTTAGGCACTAGGGGGGCCGAGCAGTACTTC
TRBV9	TRBD1	NA	TRBJ2-5	CASSGLGGAGETQYF	TGTGCCAGCAGCGGTTTAGGGGGCGCAGGGGAGACCCAGTACTTC
TRBV6-2/TRBV6-3	NA	NA	TRBJ2-7	CASSDVYEQYF	TGTGCCAGCAGTGACGTTTACGAGCAGTACTTC
TRBV20-1	NA	few	TRBJ1-6	CSATRQVSYNSPLHF	TGCAGTGCTACCCGGCAGGTTTCTTATAATTCACCCCTCCACTTT